This T cell receptor beta chain stems from a study of shared clonotypes between healthy human individuals. Study conclusions and caveats: Relative to clonotypes present in all four donors, those not shared had lower generation probabilities. For naive CD4 cells, 4% to 5% of clonotypes were shared across a handful of donors.

Sorted-subset replicate PCRs used around 0.2 ug DNA, roughly 28,000 T cell genomes. Clones were sequenced by immunoSEQ multiplex PCR, and TCRdb holds only the in-frame ones, with some missing. The sample has 730,000 or so clones; around 72% are singletons. Comment on this clone: Its specificity is not known.

Trimming cost V 7 bases and J 2 bases, with 16 bases left between them. Germline V gene lookup returns CDR1 SNHLY and CDR2 FYNNEI. The CDR3 loop spans 15 amino acids. Specimen: memory CD4+ T cells sorted from blood. Regarding subset: CD45RA-negative fraction. This sequence was found in a woman aged 25 to 39 in good health. This sequence joins TRBV2 and TRBJ2-3; D is possibly TRBD2 (5 bases). CDR3 sequence: CASTLLASLTDTQYF. The CDR3, as DNA: TGTGCCAGCACCCTCTTAGCTAGCCTCACAGATACGCAGTATTTT.